What follows are 28 T cell receptor beta chains derived from one specimen sequenced in a study of T cells after somatic rescue of genetic block. Clones were read by immunoSEQ multiplex PCR, and TCRdb kept only the in-frame ones, dropping some. The sample lists approximately 100,000 clones; 70% to 90% were seen once. What was sequenced was peripheral blood mononuclear cells (PBMCs). These receptor sequences come from a woman between 18 and 30 years old.

V is TRBV6-6 and J is TRBJ1-5, with 8 positions matching TRBD1. CDR3 length equals 14 residues. V shed 5 bases and J 2 bases; nucleotides not matched to a gene: 2. The germline V gene encodes CDR1 MNHNY and CDR2 SVGAGI (reference sequence). The CDR3 nucleotides are TGTGCCAGCAGTCTGGACAGGGGCAATCAGCCCCAGCATTTT. It codes for CASSLDRGNQPQHF.

V gene TRBV30 combines with J gene TRBJ1-1, with D unresolved. The germline V and J ends were trimmed by 1 base and 2 bases, with 11 bases remaining between them. The CDR3 loop spans 14 amino acids. Germline V gives CDR1 GTSNPN, CDR2 SVGIG (reference sequence). CDR3 DNA sequence: TGTGCCTGGAGTGGGTACAGAAAAAACACTGAAGCTTTCTTT. The encoded protein is CAWSGYRKNTEAFF. Looking up the rest from reference TRBV30 and TRBJ1-1 gives the full variable domain: SQTIHQWPATLVQPVGSPLSLECTVEGTSNPNLYWYRQAAGRGLQLLFYSVGIGQISSEVPQNLSASRPQDRQFILSSKKLLLSDSGFYLCAWSGYRKNTEAFFGQGTRLTVV.

The chain carries TRBV9 and TRBJ2-1; 8 nucleotides align to TRBD2. The J segment lost 3 bases and the V segment lost 5 bases, leaving 7 bases of the junction unmatched. Germline CDR1 is SGDLS and CDR2 is YYNGEE. The CDR3 length is 15 residues. The CDR3: CASRSSGGSYNEQFF. The CDR3 coding sequence is TGTGCCAGCAGGTCCTCGGGAGGGAGCTACAATGAGCAGTTCTTC.

The J gene is TRBJ2-2, the V gene TRBV27; D could derive from TRBD1 or TRBD2 (6 bases each). This CDR3 contains 16 residues. Per germline, CDR1 MNHEY and CDR2 SMNVEV (reference sequence). V was pared by 7 bases and J by 0 bases, with 15 bases between. The CDR3, as DNA: TGTGCCAGCAATACGAGGGGGGCCGCGAACACCGGGGAGCTGTTTTTT. Its protein is CASNTRGAANTGELFF.

This sequence joins TRBV25-1 and TRBJ2-7; D remains unclear. Between the trimmed V and J ends, which lost 8 bases and 2 bases, there was a span of 10 bases. The germline gives CDR1 MGHDK, CDR2 SYGVNS. The CDR3 loop spans 12 amino acids. The chain's CDR3 is CASARTAYEQYF. CDR3 DNA sequence: TGTGCCAGCGCACGAACAGCCTACGAGCAGTACTTC.

The sample holds one count of this clone. The V and J genes are TRBV5-1 and TRBJ2-7; 7 bases line up with TRBD1. CDR3 size: 13 residues. Germline-derived CDR1 and CDR2 are SGHRS and YFSETQ. Germline trimming cut 7 bases from V and 2 bases from J; bases unmatched to any gene: 6. This CDR3 reads CASQQGNTYEQYF. In DNA, the CDR3 is TGCGCCAGCCAACAGGGGAATACCTACGAGCAGTACTTC. Complete variable domain (other parts from reference TRBV5-1 and TRBJ2-7): KAGVTQTPRYLIKTRGQQVTLSCSPISGHRSVSWYQQTPGQGLQFLFEYFSETQRNKGNFPGRFSGRQFSNSRSEMNVSTLELGDSALYLCASQQGNTYEQYFGPGTRLTVT.

This chain uses TRBV28 with TRBJ1-4; TRBD1 might be the D (5 bases). The CDR3 contains 14 residues. The V gene's germline CDR1 is MDHEN and CDR2 SYDVKM. Trimming stripped 6 bases from V and 3 bases from J, with 11 bases between. This CDR3 is CASSSGTSNEKLFF. CDR3 bases: TGTGCCAGCAGCTCCGGGACCTCTAATGAAAAACTGTTTTTT.

The chain uses TRBV28 and TRBJ1-5, with D unclear. The V end lost 3 bases, the J end lost 6 bases, and 12 bases lay between the germline ends. Per germline, CDR1 MDHEN and CDR2 SYDVKM. The CDR3 runs to 14 residues. The CDR3 here is CASSFGGSFQPQHF. In DNA form, the CDR3 reads TGTGCCAGCAGTTTTGGCGGCAGCTTTCAGCCCCAGCATTTT.

This sequence joins TRBV2 and TRBJ1-5; unclear D gene. CDR3 length: 14 amino acids. Trimming pared 2 bases from V and 2 bases from J, leaving 7 bases between. Germline V lookup: CDR1 SNHLY, CDR2 FYNNEI. CDR3: CASSEWVRNQPQHF. In nucleotides, the CDR3 is TGTGCCAGCAGTGAATGGGTCCGCAATCAGCCCCAGCATTTT.

This chain joins TRBV11-2 and TRBJ1-3; D may be TRBD1 (6 bases). V lost 2 bases, J lost 10 bases, and 18 bases lay in between. The CDR3 is made up of 15 amino acids. Per germline, CDR1 SGHAT and CDR2 FQNNGV. CDR3: CASSLLGGWGSTIYF. CDR3 nucleotide sequence: TGTGCCAGCAGCTTACTAGGGGGTTGGGGATCGACCATATATTTT.

The V gene is TRBV29-1, the J gene TRBJ1-2, with TRBD1 as a possible D gene (6 bases). The CDR3 totals 14 residues. V lost 2 bases and J 4 bases, leaving 14 bases between the germline ends. CDR1 SQVTM and CDR2 ANQGSEA come from the germline V gene. CDR3 sequence reads: CSVEIQGSAYGYTF. The CDR3 region has the DNA TGCAGCGTTGAAATACAGGGATCGGCCTATGGCTACACCTTC.

The chain combines TRBV5-8 with TRBJ1-2, with unresolved D. There are 13 residues in the CDR3. Germline V lookup: CDR1 SGHTS, CDR2 YDEGEE. Trimming took off 0 bases at V and 8 bases at J, with 11 bases between the two ends. The CDR3 loop is CASSLGPAGGYTF. The CDR3 nucleotides read TGTGCCAGCAGCTTGGGCCCCGCCGGGGGCTACACCTTC.

The chain joins TRBV18 to TRBJ1-5; 9 bases agree with TRBD1. Germline CDR1 and CDR2: KGHSH and LQKENI. CDR3 size: 15 residues. V trimming: 5 bases; J trimming: 5 bases; junction bases outside the gene matches: 7. The CDR3 DNA is TGTGCCAGCTCAATGGGACAGGGACTTCATCAGCCCCAGCATTTT. This codes for CASSMGQGLHQPQHF.

CDR3 amino acids: CASSEMGPHSYEQYF. The CDR3 bases are TGTGCCAGCAGTGAAATGGGGCCTCACTCCTACGAGCAGTACTTC. The chain couples TRBV6-1 to TRBJ2-7, with D possibly TRBD1 on 5 matching bases. CDR1 is MNHNS, CDR2 SASEGT, per germline. The V end lost 2 bases, the J end lost 0 bases, and 11 bases lay between the germline ends. This CDR3 is built from 15 residues.

The V and J genes are TRBV4-1 and TRBJ2-1; D is uncertain. Trimming took 4 bases from V and 5 from J, leaving 9 bases between them. The CDR3 has 13 residues. In germline, CDR1 is MGHRA, CDR2 YSYEKL. CDR3 nucleotide sequence: TGCGCCAGCAGCCTTAGACTCAACAATGAGCAGTTCTTC. Translated, it gives CASSLRLNNEQFF.

The chain combines TRBV27 with TRBJ1-1, with D tentatively TRBD1 (5 bases). Deletions cut 4 bases from V and 6 bases from J, with 15 bases between. The germline CDR1 and CDR2 sequences are MNHEY and SMNVEV (reference sequence). The CDR3 totals 14 residues. The CDR3 is CASSWDPGVPEAFF. DNA for the CDR3: TGTGCCAGCAGTTGGGACCCCGGGGTCCCTGAAGCTTTCTTT.

The gene calls are TRBV28 and TRBJ1-2; maybe TRBD1 (5 bases). The germline V and J ends were trimmed by 7 bases and 7 bases, with 10 bases remaining between them. This CDR3 has 11 residues. The V gene's germline CDR1 is MDHEN and CDR2 SYDVKM. The CDR3 nucleotides read TGTGCCAGCAAAACGAGGGGTGGCTACACCTTC. This gives the protein CASKTRGGYTF.

The V and J genes are TRBV19 and TRBJ1-5; D uncertain. Germline V CDR1 and CDR2: LNHDA, SQIVND (reference sequence). The CDR3 has 16 residues. V lost 6 bases to trimming and J lost 0 bases, with 15 bases between them. CDR3 protein: CASSPGVQYSNQPQHF. CDR3 in DNA: TGTGCCAGTAGCCCCGGGGTCCAATATAGCAATCAGCCCCAGCATTTT.

This chain connects TRBV5-1 to TRBJ2-6; D is ambiguous. The CDR3 is 14 residues long. Germline lookup yields CDR1 SGHRS and CDR2 YFSETQ. Between the trimmed V and J ends, which lost 4 bases and 2 bases, there was a span of 7 bases. The CDR3 reads CASSVVAGANVLTF. In DNA form, the CDR3 reads TGCGCCAGCAGCGTCGTGGCTGGGGCCAACGTCCTGACTTTC.

The rearrangement uses TRBV27 and TRBJ1-4; D may be TRBD1 (6 bases). V was trimmed by 5 bases and J by 8 bases, leaving 18 bases between them. Germline CDR1 MNHEY, CDR2 SMNVEV (reference sequence). This CDR3 spans 15 amino acids. The CDR3 DNA reads as TGTGCCAGCAGTAACCGACAGGCCGGGAAAGAAAAACTGTTTTTT. Translated: CASSNRQAGKEKLFF.

This rearrangement joins TRBV7-2 to TRBJ2-1, with a weak D call TRBD1 (5 bases). Between the trimmed V and J ends, which lost 3 bases and 14 bases, there was a span of 17 bases. CDR1 SGHTA and CDR2 FQGNSA come from the germline V gene. CDR3 size: 13 residues. The DNA for the CDR3 is TGTGCCAGCAGCTTTCCCGACAGTATAGGCAAGTTCTTC. As protein: CASSFPDSIGKFF. The full variable domain, rest sourced from reference TRBV7-2 and TRBJ2-1, is GAGVSQSPSNKVTEKGKDVELRCDPISGHTALYWYRQSLGQGLEFLIYFQGNSAPDKSGLPSDRFSAERTGGSVSTLTIQRTQQEDSAVYLCASSFPDSIGKFFGPGTRLTVL.

This chain links TRBV6-1 with TRBJ1-1; the D gene is possibly TRBD1 (6 bases). This CDR3 has 14 amino acids. CDR1 is MNHNS, CDR2 SASEGT, per germline. Between the trimmed V and J ends, which lost 1 base and 5 bases, there was a span of 11 bases. As DNA, the CDR3 is TGTGCCAGCAGTGAAGTCCGGCAGGGGACTGAAGCTTTCTTT. This encodes CASSEVRQGTEAFF.

V gene TRBV27 combines with J gene TRBJ2-2; D perhaps matches TRBD2 (5 bases). The CDR3 totals 12 residues. Germline-derived CDR1 and CDR2 are MNHEY and SMNVEV (reference sequence). The V and J ends lost 5 bases and 6 bases respectively, with 7 bases between them. The CDR3: CASSIGAGELFF. CDR3 DNA: TGTGCCAGCAGTATCGGGGCCGGGGAGCTGTTTTTT.

The V call is TRBV7-6, the J call TRBJ1-4; a possible D gene is TRBD1 (5 bases). With 2 bases removed from V and 7 bases from J, the gap between germline ends came to 11 bases. The germline gives CDR1 SGHVS, CDR2 FNYEAQ. The CDR3 totals 14 residues. CDR3 sequence (DNA): TGTGCCAGCAGCTTATCAGGGCGGGCTGAAAAACTGTTTTTT. Protein product: CASSLSGRAEKLFF.

The chain has TRBV19 and TRBJ2-7; D remains unclear. Trimming shortened V by 4 bases and J by 2 bases, and 12 bases separated the two germline ends. Germline-derived CDR1 and CDR2 are LNHDA and SQIVND (reference sequence). The CDR3 contains 14 residues. The CDR3 nucleotides are TGTGCCAGTAGTAGCGCCCCCGTAACCTACGAGCAGTACTTC. It specifies CASSSAPVTYEQYF. The complete variable domain, with remaining parts taken from reference TRBV19 and TRBJ2-7, reads DGGITQSPKYLFRKEGQNVTLSCEQNLNHDAMYWYRQDPGQGLRLIYYSQIVNDFQKGDIAEGYSVSREKKESFPLTVTSAQKNPTAFYLCASSSAPVTYEQYFGPGTRLTVT.

This rearrangement joins TRBV7-9 to TRBJ2-7; D possibly corresponds to TRBD2 (6 bases). This CDR3 region has 14 residues. Germline lookup yields CDR1 SEHNR and CDR2 FQNEAQ (reference sequence). The germline V and J ends were trimmed by 3 bases and 5 bases, with 14 bases remaining between them. CDR3: CASSFPGSVHEQYF. The CDR3 nucleotides read TGTGCCAGCAGCTTCCCCGGGAGTGTCCACGAGCAGTACTTC.

The gene calls are TRBV11-3 and TRBJ2-1, with 11 positions matching TRBD2. Germline CDR1 and CDR2: SGHNT and YENEEA. With 5 bases clipped from V and 3 bases from J, the junction kept 6 bases outside the gene matches. The CDR3 consists of 16 residues. This CDR3 is CASSVVLAGVYNEQFF. CDR3 DNA: TGTGCCAGCAGCGTCGTACTAGCGGGAGTCTACAATGAGCAGTTCTTC. Filled out from reference TRBV11-3 and TRBJ2-1, the complete variable domain reads EAGVVQSPRYKIIEKKQPVAFWCNPISGHNTLYWYLQNLGQGPELLIRYENEEAVDDSQLPKDRFSAERLKGVDSTLKIQPAELGDSAVYLCASSVVLAGVYNEQFFGPGTRLTVL.

Only one count was recorded for this clone. The chain couples TRBV9 to TRBJ2-3; TRBD2 matches 7 bases. Looked up from germline, CDR1 is SGDLS and CDR2 is YYNGEE. This CDR3 region has 15 residues. V lost 2 bases and J lost 0; bases outside the gene matches: 3. CDR3: CASSVGGRSTDTQYF. Here the CDR3 DNA reads TGTGCCAGCAGCGTCGGCGGGAGAAGCACAGATACGCAGTATTTT.